This T cell receptor (beta chain) was documented in a study of CD8+CD57+ T cells in acquired aplastic anemia. Overall study context: Healthy donors averaged about 9.8 million reads for CD4+ cells.

The study profiled TCR beta VDJ and CDR3 using genomic DNA as template. Using its own MiXCR run on the reads, TCRdb lists one record per CDR3 protein. In the table there are a few hundred thousand distinct CDR3 sequences, 55% to 75% of which are singletons. Germline-derived CDR1 and CDR2 are SNHLY and FYNNEI. Trimming left V 5 bases short and J 0 bases short, with 9 bases between. CDR3 length equals 14 residues. This receptor was identified in a human donor in good health, serving as a control. The chain carries TRBV2 and TRBJ2-3; a weak D match, TRBD1 (6 bases). Sequences were obtained from sorted CD4+, CD8+, or CD8+CD57+ T cells (not recorded which) from PBMCs. The CDR3 is CASSPDSSTDTQYF. CDR3 DNA sequence: TGTGCCAGCAGTCCGGACAGTAGCACAGATACGCAGTATTTT.